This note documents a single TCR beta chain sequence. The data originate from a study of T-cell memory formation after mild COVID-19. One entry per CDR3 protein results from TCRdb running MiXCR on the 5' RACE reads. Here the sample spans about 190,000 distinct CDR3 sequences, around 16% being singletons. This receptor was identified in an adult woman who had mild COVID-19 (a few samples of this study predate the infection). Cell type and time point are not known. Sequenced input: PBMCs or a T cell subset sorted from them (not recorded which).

The CDR3 DNA reads as TGTGCCAGCAGCCCCGGGACTAGGGGCACGAATGAGCAGTTCTTC. Translated: CASSPGTRGTNEQFF. The J gene is TRBJ2-1, the V gene TRBV7-3, with 8 nucleotides matching TRBD2. Germline CDR1 is SGHTA and CDR2 is FQGTGA. The V gene end was trimmed by 5 bases and the J gene end by 7 bases; junction bases not matched to a gene: 10. The CDR3 covers 15 residues.